Shown below are 30 T cell receptor beta chains from a single sample sequenced in a study of OX40 agonist ivuxolimab in advanced cancers. TCRdb's table, derived via immunoSEQ multiplex PCR, lists solely in-frame clones and lacks some. This sample has about 76,000 clones, with 65% to 90% found just once. Material: CD4+ or CD8+ T cells sorted from blood, obtained in a trial of the OX40 agonist ivuxolimab. The receptors here all came from an adult with an advanced solid tumor such as melanoma, head and neck, liver or kidney cancer.

The chain combines TRBV14 with TRBJ1-2; D may be TRBD1 (5 bases). The CDR3 extends over 14 amino acids. The germline V gene has CDR1 SGHDN and CDR2 FVKESK. V shed 0 bases and J shed 5 bases, with 10 bases lying between them. Here the CDR3 DNA reads TGTGCCAGCAGCCAAGATTGGGGGGATTATGGCTACACCTTC. This codes for CASSQDWGDYGYTF. Full variable domain (remainder filled in from reference TRBV14 and TRBJ1-2): EAGVTQFPSHSVIEKGQTVTLRCDPISGHDNLYWYRRVMGKEIKFLLHFVKESKQDESGMPNNRFLAERTGGTYSTLKVQPAELEDSGVYFCASSQDWGDYGYTFGSGTRLTVV.

This clone occurred once. The rearrangement links TRBV7-2 to TRBJ2-3, with TRBD2 matching over 9 bases. Germline CDR1 SGHTA, CDR2 FQGNSA. V shed 4 bases, J shed 4 bases, and the junction held 9 bases outside the gene matches. This CDR3 has 16 residues. CDR3 nucleotides: TGTGCCAGCAGCTCCAGGGCGGGAGGGGACGCAGATACGCAGTATTTT. This sequence encodes CASSSRAGGDADTQYF.

This clone was observed once. The V call is TRBV11-3, the J call TRBJ2-5; no reliable D call. CDR1 and CDR2 from the germline V gene are SGHNT and YENEEA. The CDR3 spans 14 residues. The V end was cut by 5 bases, the J end by 5 bases, with 15 bases between. The CDR3 DNA follows: TGTGCCAGCAGCCAACCCCGAGCAGCTGAGACCCAGTACTTC. Encoded protein: CASSQPRAAETQYF.

The gene calls are TRBV30 and TRBJ2-7; D ambiguous. V was shortened by 1 base and J by 7 bases, with 14 bases between the two germline ends. The CDR3 runs 13 residues. Germline assignment: CDR1 GTSNPN and CDR2 SVGIG (reference sequence). In nucleotides, the CDR3 is TGTGCCTGGAGTGGGTTAGGAATCTGGGAGCAGTACTTC. Its translation: CAWSGLGIWEQYF.

The chain is built from TRBV7-2 and TRBJ2-2; 12 bases align to TRBD2. This CDR3 comprises 17 residues. Germline V gene lookup returns CDR1 SGHTA and CDR2 FQGNSA. V dropped 4 bases and J dropped 5; count of bases not matched to a gene: 8. This CDR3 is CASSSFAGTSGTGELFF. DNA of the CDR3: TGTGCCAGCAGCTCCTTCGCCGGGACTAGCGGGACCGGGGAGCTGTTTTTT.

The chain combines TRBV27 with TRBJ1-2; no firm D call. The ends were cut back, 3 bases at V and 8 bases at J, with 13 bases in the middle. The length of the CDR3 is 13 residues. The germline V gene encodes CDR1 MNHEY and CDR2 SMNVEV (reference sequence). CDR3 nucleotide sequence: TGTGCCAGCAGTTTTGAGGACTTGAGAGGCTACACCTTC. Its translation is CASSFEDLRGYTF.

A single count supports this clone. The CDR3 reads CAWRFMREGPTGELFF. CDR3 in DNA: TGTGCCTGGAGGTTTATGCGGGAGGGTCCTACCGGGGAGCTGTTTTTT. The chain joins TRBV30 to TRBJ2-2; the match to TRBD2 covers 9 bases. This CDR3 is built from 16 residues. The ends lost 3 bases at V and 5 bases at J; junction bases unmatched: 10. Germline CDR1 GTSNPN, CDR2 SVGIG (reference sequence).

This chain links TRBV14 with TRBJ1-1; D remains ambiguous. This CDR3 is built from 15 residues. The ends were cut back, 3 bases at V and 1 base at J, with 12 bases in the middle. The germline CDR1 and CDR2 sequences are SGHDN and FVKESK. The CDR3: CASSQKNIGNTEAFF. DNA of the CDR3: TGTGCCAGCAGCCAGAAGAATATAGGGAACACTGAAGCTTTCTTT.

The V call is TRBV28, the J call TRBJ2-2; D gene uncertain. Germline CDR1 reads MDHEN; CDR2 reads SYDVKM. Trimming stripped 5 bases from V and 5 bases from J, with 15 bases between. The CDR3 length is 15 residues. The CDR3, as DNA: TGTGCCAGCAGTGTACTTTCGGTAGGGACCGGGGAGCTGTTTTTT. It translates to CASSVLSVGTGELFF. The full variable domain, with the rest looked up from reference TRBV28 and TRBJ2-2, is DVKVTQSSRYLVKRTGEKVFLECVQDMDHENMFWYRQDPGLGLRLIYFSYDVKMKEKGDIPEGYSVSREKKERFSLILESASTNQTSMYLCASSVLSVGTGELFFGEGSRLTVL.

V and J are TRBV6-5 and TRBJ1-4, with a tentative D call TRBD1 (5 bases). Looked up from germline, CDR1 is MNHEY and CDR2 is SVGAGI. This CDR3 has 13 amino acids. V dropped 4 bases and J dropped 5 bases, with 8 bases sitting between them. This CDR3 reads CASSSPGNEKLFF. The CDR3, as DNA: TGTGCCAGCAGTTCCCCAGGGAATGAAAAACTGTTTTTT.

The chain recombines TRBV16 with TRBJ1-2; D is undetermined. V was cut by 1 base and J by 2 bases, with 8 bases left in between. This CDR3 has 14 amino acids. Germline V lookup: CDR1 KGHSY, CDR2 FQNENV. As DNA, the CDR3 is TGTGCCAGCAGCCAATGGTCCTTGAACTATGGCTACACCTTC. Its protein is CASSQWSLNYGYTF.

The CDR3 DNA reads TGTGCCAGCAGGCCAACCGGGACGAAAGCCTACGAGCAGTACTTC. This encodes CASRPTGTKAYEQYF. The chain uses TRBV6-5 and TRBJ2-7, with D perhaps given as TRBD1 or TRBD2 (5 bases each). V was shortened by 6 bases and J by 2 bases, with 17 bases between the two germline ends. Germline CDR1 MNHEY, CDR2 SVGAGI. The CDR3 covers 15 residues.

The chain recombines TRBV27 with TRBJ1-4; TRBD1 might be the D (5 bases). Germline CDR1 and CDR2: MNHEY and SMNVEV (reference sequence). The CDR3 is 15 residues long. The germline V and J ends were trimmed by 2 bases and 0 bases, with 7 bases remaining between them. This chain's CDR3 is CASSLSRATNEKLFF. In nucleotides, the CDR3 is TGTGCCAGCAGTTTAAGCAGGGCAACTAATGAAAAACTGTTTTTT.

This clone showed up just a few times. This chain links TRBV5-6 with TRBJ2-1; 8 bases are a match to TRBD1. CDR1 and CDR2 (germline): SGHDT, YYEEEE. This CDR3 contains 15 residues. V lost 4 bases and J lost 3; bases outside the gene matches: 6. CDR3 region: CASSEGTGLYNEQFF. The CDR3 nucleotides are TGTGCCAGCAGCGAAGGGACAGGCCTCTACAATGAGCAGTTCTTC.

The chain carries TRBV5-4 and TRBJ2-2; D is tentatively TRBD1 or TRBD2 (5 bases each). CDR1 is SGHNT and CDR2 is YYREEE in the germline V gene (reference sequence). The V and J ends lost 0 bases and 4 bases respectively, with 13 bases between them. The CDR3 extends over 16 amino acids. The CDR3 loop reads CASSLVSGAGTGELFF. Written as DNA, the CDR3 is TGTGCCAGCAGCTTGGTCTCTGGGGCGGGCACCGGGGAGCTGTTTTTT.

V gene TRBV6-5 combines with J gene TRBJ2-5; D is unclear. Trimming removed 5 bases at V and 1 base at J, with 14 bases between. The length of the CDR3 is 15 residues. Germline CDR1 and CDR2: MNHEY and SVGAGI. This CDR3 is CASSAYAVGQETQYF. The CDR3 region has the DNA TGTGCCAGCAGTGCCTACGCTGTGGGCCAAGAGACCCAGTACTTC.

This clone was seen a handful of times. The chain combines TRBV9 with TRBJ1-1, with D uncertain. With 3 bases removed from V and 3 bases from J, the gap between germline ends came to 9 bases. Looked up from germline, CDR1 is SGDLS and CDR2 is YYNGEE. This CDR3 is built from 13 residues. CDR3 sequence reads: CASSEGLDTEAFF. In DNA form, the CDR3 reads TGTGCCAGCAGCGAGGGTCTAGACACTGAAGCTTTCTTT.

This clone has a handful of counts. The chain has TRBV7-9 and TRBJ1-2; perhaps TRBD1 as D (5 bases). The CDR3 loop spans 13 amino acids. Germline-derived CDR1 and CDR2 are SEHNR and FQNEAQ (reference sequence). Trimming took 3 bases from V and 6 from J, leaving 11 bases between them. In DNA, the CDR3 is TGTGCCAGCAGCTTGTTCGCGGGGGATGGCTACACCTTC. This translates into CASSLFAGDGYTF.

V usage is TRBV6-5 and J usage is TRBJ1-2; maybe TRBD1 (5 bases). With 6 bases removed from V and 3 bases from J, the gap between germline ends came to 14 bases. This CDR3 is built from 14 residues. Germline assignment: CDR1 MNHEY and CDR2 SVGAGI. The CDR3 DNA reads TGTGCCAGCAGCCCTGCGGGAGGGGACTATGGCTACACCTTC. Translation: CASSPAGGDYGYTF.

CDR3 nucleotide sequence: TGTGCCAGCAGTTACCGGGGGGGCGGGATCGACAATGAGCAGTTCTTC. It encodes CASSYRGGGIDNEQFF. The chain carries TRBV27 and TRBJ2-1; 8 nucleotides line up with TRBD2. CDR1 MNHEY and CDR2 SMNVEV come from the germline V gene (reference sequence). V dropped 4 bases and J dropped 5; count of bases not matched to a gene: 10. The CDR3 sequence is 16 residues long.

The rearrangement links TRBV9 to TRBJ1-2, with D possibly being TRBD1 (6 bases). V lost 4 bases to trimming and J lost 4 bases, with 14 bases between them. The germline gives CDR1 SGDLS, CDR2 YYNGEE. There are 14 residues in the CDR3. As DNA, the CDR3 is TGTGCCAGCAGCCGACAGGAAGCCATCTATGGCTACACCTTC. This codes for CASSRQEAIYGYTF.

The chain couples TRBV25-1 to TRBJ2-7, with 8 bases matching TRBD2. CDR1 and CDR2 from the germline V gene are MGHDK and SYGVNS. The CDR3 has 11 residues. After removal of 8 bases from V and 5 bases from J, the junction contained 2 bases not matched to a gene. The CDR3: CASRGGHEQYF. In DNA form, the CDR3 reads TGTGCCAGCCGGGGGGGTCACGAGCAGTACTTC.

Of note for this clone: An end of the junction differs from the germline gene, which may be a read error. The chain uses TRBV7-7 and TRBJ2-5; 13 bases match TRBD2. Germline CDR1 reads SSHAT; CDR2 reads FNYEAQ (reference sequence). CDR3 size: 16 residues. The CDR3 nucleotides read TGTGCTAGCAGCCCACCGGGACTAGCGGGAAAAGAGACCCAGTACTTC. Translation: CASSPPGLAGKETQYF.

The chain carries TRBV5-1 and TRBJ1-3; D is unclear. CDR1 and CDR2 from the germline V gene are SGHRS and YFSETQ. V gave up 9 bases and J gave up 4 bases, with 14 bases separating them. The CDR3 is 13 residues long. CDR3 amino acids: CATSGTPGNTIYF. CDR3 nucleotides: TGCGCCACCTCGGGAACCCCCGGAAACACCATATATTTT.

This chain uses TRBV7-3 with TRBJ1-2; D not certain. The CDR3 totals 13 residues. Germline V gene lookup returns CDR1 SGHTA and CDR2 FQGTGA. The ends were cut back, 0 bases at V and 7 bases at J, with 9 bases in the middle. The CDR3 coding sequence is TGTGCCAGCAGCTTAACGCCCGGGTCTGGCTACACCTTC. Amino acids: CASSLTPGSGYTF.

This chain joins TRBV5-6 and TRBJ1-1; D remains unclear. The CDR3 spans 11 residues. V was shortened by 1 base and J by 6 bases, with 4 bases between the two germline ends. Per germline, CDR1 SGHDT and CDR2 YYEEEE. The CDR3 nucleotides read TGTGCCAGCAGCTTGCGATCTGAAGCTTTCTTT. This gives the protein CASSLRSEAFF.

V is TRBV7-9 and J is TRBJ2-1; possibly TRBD1 for D (5 bases). The CDR3 runs to 16 residues. CDR1 SEHNR and CDR2 FQNEAQ come from the germline V gene (reference sequence). The ends were cut back, 5 bases at V and 4 bases at J, with 18 bases in the middle. CDR3 loop: CASSDTFDSVYNEQFF. CDR3 DNA sequence: TGTGCCAGCAGCGACACCTTTGACAGTGTGTACAATGAGCAGTTCTTC.

J is TRBJ1-1 and V is TRBV7-2; D ambiguous. V was cut by 3 bases and J by 1 base, with 9 bases left in between. The CDR3 consists of 14 residues. Germline CDR1 is SGHTA and CDR2 is FQGNSA. CDR3 loop: CASSLDPTNTEAFF. The CDR3 DNA is TGTGCCAGCAGCTTGGACCCTACGAACACTGAAGCTTTCTTT.

CDR3 protein: CASSRYNEQFF. The CDR3 nucleotides read TGTGCCAGCAGCCGCTACAATGAGCAGTTCTTC. This chain links TRBV6-5 with TRBJ2-1; no firm D call. The CDR3 has 11 residues. Germline V gene sequence: CDR1 MNHEY, CDR2 SVGAGI. The germline V and J ends were trimmed by 6 bases and 3 bases, with 3 bases remaining between them.

V usage is TRBV23-1 and J usage is TRBJ2-2, with D tentatively TRBD1 or TRBD2 (5 bases each). TRBV23-1 is marked as an open reading frame, function uncertain. The CDR3 covers 17 residues. V lost 7 bases to trimming and J lost 3 bases, with 21 bases between them. In DNA form, the CDR3 reads TGCGCCAGCACCGGGACGGGGCGACATCCTCACACCGGGGAGCTGTTTTTT. Its protein product is CASTGTGRHPHTGELFF.